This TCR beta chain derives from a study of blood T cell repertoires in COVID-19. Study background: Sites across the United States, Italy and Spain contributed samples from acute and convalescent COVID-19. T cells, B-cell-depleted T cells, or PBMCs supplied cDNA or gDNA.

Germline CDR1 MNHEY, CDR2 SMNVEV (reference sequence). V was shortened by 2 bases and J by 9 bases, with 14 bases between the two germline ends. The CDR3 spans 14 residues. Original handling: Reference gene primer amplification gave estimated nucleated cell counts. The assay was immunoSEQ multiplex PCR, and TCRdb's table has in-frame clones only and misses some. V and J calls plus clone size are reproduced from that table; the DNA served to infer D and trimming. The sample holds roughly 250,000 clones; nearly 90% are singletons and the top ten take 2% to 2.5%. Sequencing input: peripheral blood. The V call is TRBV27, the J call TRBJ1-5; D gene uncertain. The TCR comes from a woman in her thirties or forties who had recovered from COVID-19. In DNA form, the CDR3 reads TGTGCCAGCAGTTTAAGGGCGGGAGGATGGCCCCAGCATTTT. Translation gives CASSLRAGGWPQHF.